A single sample gave rise to the 20 T cell receptor beta chains below, sequenced in a study of control samples from healthy donors and cancer patients. Sequenced by immunoSEQ multiplex PCR; TCRdb stores in-frame clones only, minus some. The table lists some 130,000 clones, roughly 91% of them singletons. Sample: PBMCs. The receptors were gathered from a man aged 50 to 60 with head and neck cancer.

The rearrangement uses TRBV12-3 or TRBV12-4 and TRBJ1-3, with D possibly being TRBD1 (5 bases). V was cut by 0 bases and J by 11 bases, with 8 bases left in between. The CDR3 loop spans 12 amino acids. The CDR3 protein is CASSLAATAIYF. The CDR3 DNA is TGTGCCAGCAGTTTAGCAGCGACAGCCATATATTTT.

The chain couples TRBV6-5 to TRBJ2-7; 9 nucleotides align to TRBD1. The V gene's germline CDR1 is MNHEY and CDR2 SVGAGI. This CDR3 region has 10 residues. The trim removed 11 bases at V and 10 bases at J, leaving 6 bases unmatched. The CDR3 DNA sequence: TGTGCCGCGGGACAGGGTCGACAGTACTTC. Translated, it gives CAAGQGRQYF.

This rearrangement joins TRBV4-1 to TRBJ2-6; the D gene is possibly TRBD2 (5 bases). Looked up from germline, CDR1 is MGHRA and CDR2 is YSYEKL. The V gene lost 2 bases and the J gene lost 4 bases, with 12 bases spanning the gap. The CDR3 totals 16 residues. CDR3 coding DNA: TGCGCCAGCAGCCAACCTGGCGGGTCCGGGGCCAACGTCCTGACTTTC. Translated, it gives CASSQPGGSGANVLTF.

The J gene is TRBJ1-1, the V gene TRBV28; no firm D call. Germline V gives CDR1 MDHEN, CDR2 SYDVKM. The V gene lost 2 bases and the J gene lost 7 bases, with 5 bases spanning the gap. The CDR3 sequence is 11 residues long. The CDR3 loop reads CASSLRYEAFF. CDR3 in DNA: TGTGCCAGCAGTTTAAGGTATGAAGCTTTCTTT.

The chain employs TRBV6-5 and TRBJ1-6, with TRBD1 matching over 9 bases. V dropped 10 bases and J dropped 9; count of bases not matched to a gene: 10. Germline values: CDR1 MNHEY, CDR2 SVGAGI. The CDR3 is made up of 14 amino acids. CDR3 protein: CATLPGQGTSPLHF. CDR3 in DNA: TGTGCCACCCTCCCGGGACAGGGTACTTCACCCCTCCACTTT.

V usage is TRBV6-2 or TRBV6-3 and J usage is TRBJ2-5; 7 bases map to TRBD1. With V trimmed by 5 bases and J by 1 base, 7 bases remained unmatched. The CDR3 sequence is 15 residues long. CDR1 MNHEY and CDR2 SVGEGT come from the germline V gene. As DNA, the CDR3 is TGTGCCAGCAGTCAAACAGGGGTGGGCCAAGAGACCCAGTACTTC. Translating gives CASSQTGVGQETQYF.

The chain joins TRBV19 to TRBJ2-3; 11 bases line up with TRBD2. Germline V lookup: CDR1 LNHDA, CDR2 SQIVND (reference sequence). CDR3 length: 14 amino acids. V lost 8 bases and J lost 4; bases outside the gene matches: 5. The CDR3 sequence: CASSSGGRADTQYF. CDR3 in DNA: TGTGCCAGTTCTAGCGGGGGGAGGGCAGATACGCAGTATTTT.

The chain uses TRBV11-2 and TRBJ1-2; maybe TRBD1 (6 bases). Germline V gene data show CDR1 as SGHAT and CDR2 as FQNNGV. This CDR3 contains 14 residues. The V end lost 4 bases, the J end lost 4 bases, and 13 bases lay between the germline ends. This CDR3 reads CASSSTTGSYGYTF. The CDR3 DNA follows: TGTGCCAGCAGCTCCACCACAGGGTCCTATGGCTACACCTTC.

Comment on this clone: Other DNA sequences within the sample encode an identical CDR3. The V and J genes are TRBV19 and TRBJ1-1, with a weak D call TRBD1 (5 bases). Germline assignment: CDR1 LNHDA and CDR2 SQIVND (reference sequence). Trimming took 7 bases from V and 5 from J, leaving 14 bases between them. The length of the CDR3 is 13 residues. The DNA for the CDR3 is TGTGCCAGTAAGGGGCAGGGAAGAACTGAAGCTTTCTTT. It encodes CASKGQGRTEAFF.

This sequence joins TRBV19 and TRBJ2-7; possible D gene TRBD2, 7 bases. This CDR3 is 16 amino acids long. V was trimmed by 5 bases and J by 5 bases, leaving 22 bases between them. Germline CDR1 and CDR2: LNHDA and SQIVND (reference sequence). The DNA of the CDR3 is TGTGCCAGTAGTCCCCAGGTTGGGGGGGCTGGGGACGAGCAGTACTTC. Translated, it gives CASSPQVGGAGDEQYF.

V gene TRBV21-1 combines with J gene TRBJ2-5; the table's D call of TRBD2 was not tested on the DNA. TRBV21-1 is a pseudogene. This CDR3 comprises 18 residues. The DNA of the CDR3 is TGTGCCAGCAGCAAAGCGAAGACGTTGTGGGGGGTCGGGGAGACCCAGTACTTC. It translates to CASSKAKTLWGVGETQYF.

The rearrangement uses TRBV3-1 (or the pseudogene TRBV3-2) and TRBJ2-3; D could derive from TRBD1 or TRBD2 (5 bases each). CDR1 is LGHDT, CDR2 YNNKEL, per germline (reference sequence). The germline V and J ends were trimmed by 4 bases and 2 bases, with 16 bases remaining between them. CDR3 length equals 16 residues. The CDR3 here is CASSPYSGTDTDTQYF. DNA for the CDR3: TGTGCCAGCAGCCCTTACTCCGGGACGGACACAGATACGCAGTATTTT.

This chain connects TRBV3-1 (or the pseudogene TRBV3-2) to TRBJ2-5; 10 nucleotides match TRBD2. The CDR3 consists of 16 residues. CDR1 LGHDT and CDR2 YNNKEL come from the germline V gene (reference sequence). The junction had 8 bases not matched to a gene; V was cut back by 0 bases and J by 7 bases. CDR3 in DNA: TGTGCCAGCAGCCAAGATTCACTAGCGGGGATGGGGACCCAGTACTTC. Its protein product is CASSQDSLAGMGTQYF.

The chain links TRBV9 to TRBJ2-5, with 9 bases that match TRBD1. CDR1 and CDR2 from the germline V gene are SGDLS and YYNGEE. The J segment lost 5 bases and the V segment lost 3 bases, leaving 8 bases of the junction unmatched. The CDR3 is 15 residues long. The CDR3 DNA sequence: TGTGCCAGCAGCGAAGCCGGGACAGGGTATGAGACCCAGTACTTC. Translated, it gives CASSEAGTGYETQYF.

This clone was seen a few times. This chain joins TRBV30 and TRBJ1-6; 9 nucleotides match TRBD1. The germline V gene encodes CDR1 GTSNPN and CDR2 SVGIG (reference sequence). With 6 bases clipped from V and 2 bases from J, the junction kept 2 bases outside the gene matches. The CDR3 extends over 14 amino acids. CDR3 nucleotide sequence: TGTGCCTGCGGGACAGGGCCCTATAATTCACCCCTCCACTTT. Translating gives CACGTGPYNSPLHF.

The rearrangement links TRBV25-1 to TRBJ1-2; D might be TRBD1 (6 bases). Germline CDR1 reads MGHDK; CDR2 reads SYGVNS. Trimming stripped 6 bases from V and 1 base from J, with 18 bases between. The CDR3 is 16 amino acids. The CDR3 DNA reads as TGTGCCAGCAGCCCAAGGGGGACACTTATTAACTATGGCTACACCTTC. Translation gives CASSPRGTLINYGYTF.

The chain combines TRBV13 with TRBJ2-3; D ambiguous. V gave up 3 bases and J gave up 6 bases, with 7 bases separating them. The germline gives CDR1 PRHDT, CDR2 FYEKMQ (reference sequence). This CDR3 contains 12 residues. The CDR3 DNA reads TGTGCCAGCAGCTTTCTCGGGGATACGCAGTATTTT. This gives the protein CASSFLGDTQYF.

This chain links TRBV24-1 with TRBJ2-3; D might be TRBD1 or TRBD2, each matching 6 bases. The germline gives CDR1 KGHDR, CDR2 SFDVKD. Between the trimmed V and J ends, which lost 4 bases and 5 bases, there was a span of 12 bases. The CDR3 extends over 14 amino acids. CDR3 sequence (DNA): TGTGCCACCAGTGACGGGGGCCGTGGAGATACGCAGTATTTT. Translating it yields CATSDGGRGDTQYF.

The V gene is TRBV6-1, the J gene TRBJ2-2; D gene uncertain. The CDR3 spans 16 residues. V was clipped by 2 bases and J by 2 bases, with 12 bases between them. CDR1 and CDR2 (germline): MNHNS, SASEGT. CDR3 in amino acids: CASSERPGPNTGELFF. The CDR3 DNA sequence: TGTGCCAGCAGTGAAAGGCCCGGCCCCAACACCGGGGAGCTGTTTTTT.

This chain joins TRBV20-1 and TRBJ1-1, with no clear D. Looked up from germline, CDR1 is DFQATT and CDR2 is SNEGSKA (reference sequence). The CDR3 is 16 residues long. V was cut by 3 bases and J by 3 bases, with 20 bases left in between. CDR3 region: CSASSADPLDYTEAFF. The CDR3 DNA is TGCAGTGCTAGTTCTGCGGACCCACTGGATTACACTGAAGCTTTCTTT.